This T cell receptor (beta chain) emerged from a study of T cells after yellow fever vaccination. Study-wide results and caveats: Contamination by abundant bulk-population clonotypes could be present in FACS-sorted repertoires. Clones that expanded after primary vaccination mostly reappeared after the booster (just under 98% CD4, 70% to 90% CD8).

V shed 2 bases, J shed 10 bases, and the junction held 12 bases outside the gene matches. In germline, CDR1 is DFQATT, CDR2 SNEGSKA (reference sequence). The CDR3 has 16 amino acids. TCRdb recomputed calls from the 5' RACE reads with MiXCR, one row per CDR3 protein. The repertoire has roughly 340,000 distinct CDR3 sequences, over 8% of them found once; the top ten carry about 20%. This clonotype showed up just a few times. Its antigen is currently unknown. The rearrangement joins TRBV20-1 to TRBJ1-4; 11 bases agree with TRBD1. The specimen comprised PBMCs, sampled on the day of the first yellow fever vaccination. This receptor was taken from a young man who received the YFV17D yellow fever vaccine. DNA for the CDR3: TGCAGTGCTAGAATTCCCACCGGGACAGGGGGTGTAAAACTGTTTTTT. It encodes CSARIPTGTGGVKLFF.